The text below deals with one T cell receptor (beta chain). The sample is drawn from a study of blood T cell repertoires in COVID-19. The overall study: The analysed material was cDNA or gDNA that came from T cells, B-cell-depleted T cells, or PBMCs.

Assay used: immunoSEQ multiplex PCR; TCRdb lists only in-frame clones, some missing. The table has about 45,000 clones, 83% seen once. Germline V gives CDR1 PRHDT, CDR2 FYEKMQ (reference sequence). V was pared by 5 bases and J by 7 bases, with 17 bases between. This CDR3 comprises 15 residues. The chain is built from TRBV13 and TRBJ1-4; TRBD1 might be the D (5 bases). The specimen was peripheral blood. This receptor was identified in a man aged 80 or over in a cohort sampled during active COVID-19. The CDR3 nucleotides read TGTGCCAGCAGCCCCCAGAGCGGGGGAACTGAAAAACTGTTTTTT. As protein: CASSPQSGGTEKLFF.